At least ten counts were recorded for the clone carrying this T cell receptor (beta chain). What it binds is unknown. Trimming shortened V by 7 bases and J by 2 bases, and 11 bases separated the two germline ends. CDR3 size: 13 residues. The germline V gene encodes CDR1 MNHNS and CDR2 SASEGT. The sample belongs to a study of T cells in Graves' hyperthyroidism and ophthalmopathy. Study overall: Pretreatment peripheral blood was obtained at initial diagnosis. Notes on the study in general: Progression to ophthalmopathy was predicted a median of roughly 6.5 months early. Classification by a 13 V-J model distinguished ophthalmopathy from stable hyperthyroidism.

TCR beta CDR3 sequences were amplified from RNA transcripts. Carried out on the TCR CDR3, a first-round RT-PCR used the HTBI primer set. In TCRdb, the multiplex PCR reads were re-called with MiXCR into one record per CDR3 protein. The data show roughly 650,000 distinct CDR3 sequences, roughly 16% seen once. The specimen sequenced was blood. The chain joins TRBV6-1 to TRBJ1-2; weak D call: TRBD1 (6 bases). The clonotype comes from a woman aged 40 to 50 with Graves' ophthalmopathy. The CDR3 DNA is TGTGCCAGCACTAGAGGACAGAACTATGGCTACACCTTC. It yields the protein CASTRGQNYGYTF.